This T cell receptor (beta chain) is drawn from a study of OX40 agonist ivuxolimab in advanced cancers. Overall study context: Those enrolled were approximately 78% male, with a mean age of 60 years and ages from roughly 23 to 80. Therapy given before enrollment (anti-PD-1, anti-PD-L1 or anti-CTLA-4) was allowed, and approximately 40% had some. Study-wide points: Mean expanded clone counts were higher in CD8+ than CD4+ T cells.

Some clones are missing from TCRdb's copy, which holds only in-frame ones; the method was immunoSEQ multiplex PCR. The sample yields fewer than 80,000 clones, 85% seen once. The CDR3 runs to 12 residues. Germline lookup yields CDR1 MNHNS and CDR2 SASEGT. With regard to this clone: Its specificity is unknown. One end of the junction varies from germline; a read error may be responsible.

This chain uses TRBV6-1 with TRBJ2-7; TRBD2 aligns across 9 bases. This sequence was found in an adult with an advanced solid tumor such as melanoma, head and neck, liver or kidney cancer. Material: CD4+ or CD8+ T cells sorted from blood, obtained in a trial of the OX40 agonist ivuxolimab. CDR3 sequence: CASSETASGVHF. The CDR3 DNA follows: TGTGCCAGCAGTGAAACGGCTAGCGGGGTTCACTTC.